These 14 T cell receptor beta chains came from one sample sequenced in a study of T cell changes during pregnancy in multiple sclerosis. Using immunoSEQ multiplex PCR, the repertoire was profiled, and TCRdb retains in-frame clones only, with some absent. The top ten clones hold approximately 3.5% of a sample with tens of thousands of clones, around 88% of them seen once. The material was CD4+ T cells from peripheral blood mononuclear cells, obtained in the first trimester of pregnancy. The receptor set was obtained from a female donor in good health, enrolled as a control in a pregnancy study.

The chain links TRBV2 to TRBJ1-5; TRBD1 might be the D (6 bases). This CDR3 contains 15 residues. CDR1 and CDR2 from the germline V gene are SNHLY and FYNNEI. V was clipped by 4 bases and J by 5 bases, with 15 bases between them. CDR3 DNA: TGTGCCAGCAGTGGGGAACAGGGCCCCTATCAGCCCCAGCATTTT. It is translated as CASSGEQGPYQPQHF.

This chain joins TRBV28 and TRBJ2-5; 10 nucleotides agree with TRBD2. J gave up 5 bases and V 8 bases, and 14 bases lay outside the gene matches. The germline CDR1 and CDR2 sequences are MDHEN and SYDVKM. The CDR3 consists of 16 residues. CDR3 bases: TGTGCCAGCTGGGCCCTAACTAGCGGGGACCTCGAGACCCAGTACTTC. Translation: CASWALTSGDLETQYF.

The rearrangement joins TRBV2 to TRBJ2-7; 8 bases match TRBD1. Germline assignment: CDR1 SNHLY and CDR2 FYNNEI. Germline trimming cut 6 bases from V and 7 bases from J; bases unmatched to any gene: 5. The CDR3 is 12 amino acids. CDR3 sequence: CASSRQGSEQYF. The CDR3 DNA reads TGTGCCAGCAGCCGACAGGGGAGTGAGCAGTACTTC.

The chain recombines TRBV18 with TRBJ2-5, with 15 bases that match TRBD2. The CDR3 sequence is 17 residues long. V shed 0 bases, J shed 2 bases, and the junction held 1 base outside the gene matches. Per germline, CDR1 KGHSH and CDR2 LQKENI. The CDR3: CASSPPGLAGGQETQYF. In DNA form, the CDR3 reads TGTGCCAGCTCACCACCGGGACTAGCGGGGGGTCAAGAGACCCAGTACTTC. The entire variable domain, with the rest obtained from reference TRBV18 and TRBJ2-5, is as follows: NAGVMQNPRHLVRRRGQEARLRCSPMKGHSHVYWYRQLPEEGLKFMVYLQKENIIDESGMPKERFSAEFPKEGPSILRIQQVVRGDSAAYFCASSPPGLAGGQETQYFGPGTRLLVL.

The genes are TRBV28 and TRBJ2-3; 16 positions agree with TRBD2. V lost 6 bases to trimming and J lost 0 bases; unmatched junction nucleotides: 15. This CDR3 is 21 amino acids long. Germline assignment: CDR1 MDHEN and CDR2 SYDVKM. The CDR3 loop is CASSPLIPGLAGGFSTDTQYF. Written as DNA, the CDR3 is TGTGCCAGCAGCCCGCTCATCCCGGGACTAGCGGGGGGGTTCAGCACAGATACGCAGTATTTT. Full variable domain (outside the CDR3, taken from reference TRBV28 and TRBJ2-3): DVKVTQSSRYLVKRTGEKVFLECVQDMDHENMFWYRQDPGLGLRLIYFSYDVKMKEKGDIPEGYSVSREKKERFSLILESASTNQTSMYLCASSPLIPGLAGGFSTDTQYFGPGTRLTVL.

This chain joins TRBV6-1 and TRBJ1-4, with a tentative D call TRBD1 (5 bases). Trimming left V 2 bases short and J 8 bases short, with 21 bases between. The CDR3 is 17 residues long. From germline, CDR1 is MNHNS and CDR2 SASEGT. As DNA, the CDR3 is TGTGCCAGCAGTGAATCCCCATCGGGGGGTCCAAGGGAAAAACTGTTTTTT. Translating gives CASSESPSGGPREKLFF.

The CDR3 DNA sequence: TGTGCCTGGAGGCTCGCTACCTCGTACAATGAGCAGTTCTTC. It is translated as CAWRLATSYNEQFF. The chain has TRBV30 and TRBJ2-1; D not resolved. The CDR3 loop spans 14 amino acids. Germline V lookup: CDR1 GTSNPN, CDR2 SVGIG (reference sequence). Trimming took 3 bases from V and 4 from J, leaving 13 bases between them. Looking up the rest from reference TRBV30 and TRBJ2-1 gives the full variable domain: SQTIHQWPATLVQPVGSPLSLECTVEGTSNPNLYWYRQAAGRGLQLLFYSVGIGQISSEVPQNLSASRPQDRQFILSSKKLLLSDSGFYLCAWRLATSYNEQFFGPGTRLTVL.

The V gene is TRBV28, the J gene TRBJ2-7; D gene uncertain. Germline CDR1 is MDHEN and CDR2 is SYDVKM. There are 14 residues in the CDR3. The V gene lost 2 bases and the J gene lost 3 bases, with 11 bases spanning the gap. In nucleotides, the CDR3 is TGTGCCAGCAGTTTAGGTGCGGTCCGCTACGAGCAGTACTTC. The encoded protein is CASSLGAVRYEQYF.

The chain uses TRBV11-2 and TRBJ1-1; no firm D call. The CDR3 is 14 residues long. Trimming shortened V by 1 base and J by 0 bases, and 6 bases separated the two germline ends. The germline CDR1 and CDR2 sequences are SGHAT and FQNNGV. The CDR3 spells CASSLGHMNTEAFF. CDR3 bases: TGTGCCAGCAGCTTAGGACACATGAACACTGAAGCTTTCTTT.

This chain uses TRBV11-3 with TRBJ2-2; tentative D call: TRBD1 (5 bases). The CDR3 is 16 residues long. V was pared by 5 bases and J by 0 bases, with 13 bases between. Germline CDR1 reads SGHNT; CDR2 reads YENEEA. CDR3 sequence: CASSRSQGANTGELFF. CDR3 bases: TGTGCCAGCAGCCGGTCGCAGGGCGCGAACACCGGGGAGCTGTTTTTT. Full variable domain (outside the CDR3, taken from reference TRBV11-3 and TRBJ2-2): EAGVVQSPRYKIIEKKQPVAFWCNPISGHNTLYWYLQNLGQGPELLIRYENEEAVDDSQLPKDRFSAERLKGVDSTLKIQPAELGDSAVYLCASSRSQGANTGELFFGEGSRLTVL.

This chain's CDR3 is CASSLGATGGAPPLHF. As DNA, the CDR3 is TGTGCCAGCAGCTTGGGTGCGACAGGGGGGGCTCCTCCCCTCCACTTT. The rearrangement links TRBV5-6 to TRBJ1-6, with 9 positions matching TRBD1. Germline loops: CDR1 SGHDT, CDR2 YYEEEE. V dropped 0 bases and J dropped 13; count of bases not matched to a gene: 11. This CDR3 has 16 amino acids.

The gene calls are TRBV9 and TRBJ1-1; D uncertain. The CDR3 is made up of 13 amino acids. V dropped 4 bases and J dropped 6 bases, with 13 bases sitting between them. The germline CDR1 and CDR2 sequences are SGDLS and YYNGEE. CDR3 bases: TGTGCCAGCAGCCTAGGAGGTGGTCCTGAAGCTTTCTTT. This translates into CASSLGGGPEAFF.

This chain joins TRBV18 and TRBJ1-4, with D hard to call. The CDR3 is made up of 14 amino acids. Looked up from germline, CDR1 is KGHSH and CDR2 is LQKENI. V shed 5 bases and J shed 6 bases, with 13 bases lying between them. The chain's CDR3 is CASSTRERHEKLFF. CDR3 nucleotides: TGTGCCAGCTCAACCCGGGAGCGACATGAAAAACTGTTTTTT.

The V and J genes are TRBV7-9 and TRBJ1-2; no clear D gene. The germline gives CDR1 SEHNR, CDR2 FQNEAQ (reference sequence). The V end lost 2 bases, the J end lost 2 bases, and 6 bases lay between the germline ends. This CDR3 contains 13 residues. For the CDR3, the DNA is TGTGCCAGCAGCTTACCGCAGAACTATGGCTACACCTTC. Its protein product is CASSLPQNYGYTF.